A selection of T cell receptor beta chains follows, all from one sample in a study of blood T cell repertoires in COVID-19. Here immunoSEQ multiplex PCR was the method, and the copy in TCRdb shows in-frame clones only, minus some. The data show more than 100,000 clones, with about nine tenths seen just once and approximately 17% held by the top ten. The sample consisted of peripheral blood. The receptors come from an elderly woman in a cohort sampled during active COVID-19. The conserved cysteine and the conserved F or W are not part of the CDR3 here. Each record gives: V gene, clone size, J gene, CDR3 protein. The listing skips clone size in some rows; elsewhere it reads once, few, many or a size class.

TRBV3-1/TRBV3-2,NA,TRBJ2-3,ASSQDWREGRYRGTDTQY
TRBV30,NA,TRBJ2-1,AWRMSGTPEQF
TRBV11-3,NA,TRBJ2-3,ASSLGGGPSTDTQY
TRBV3-1/TRBV3-2,NA,TRBJ2-5,ASSQVGGGSKETQY
TRBV6-5,NA,TRBJ1-1,ASRYGTGLLNTEAF
TRBV18,NA,TRBJ1-2,ASSPEGVQIL
TRBV6-1,NA,TRBJ1-5,ASSGATGGPNQPQH
TRBV2,NA,TRBJ1-4,ASRDQGQGEKLF
TRBV14,once,TRBJ2-3,ASSRTSGPTDTQY
TRBV6-1,NA,TRBJ2-3,ASSETGGSADTQY
TRBV3-1/TRBV3-2,NA,TRBJ2-7,ASSPDPADRGLSYEQY
TRBV19,NA,TRBJ1-1,ASLADPAGTEAF
TRBV9,NA,TRBJ2-5,ASSVLGQALSETQY
TRBV6-5,NA,TRBJ1-2,ASSAGTGGGGGYT
TRBV19,NA,TRBJ2-3,ASRFGLGSTDTQY
TRBV7-8,NA,TRBJ2-6,ASSSLGGAGANVLT
TRBV30,few,TRBJ2-7,AWRGTAYEQY
TRBV5-1,NA,TRBJ1-2,ASSAYGPNRFYT
TRBV7-3,once,TRBJ1-6,ASSLRETGRNSPLH
TRBV21-1,NA,TRBJ2-7,ASSKHGDRGGNVY
TRBV27,NA,TRBJ1-6,ASSLKGAYNSPLH
TRBV27,NA,TRBJ1-1,ASSQGGQEAF
TRBV4-1,NA,TRBJ2-7,ASGEPYEQY
TRBV28,NA,TRBJ1-2,ASMSGDRVNYGYT
TRBV29-1,NA,TRBJ2-3,SVDLRETQY
TRBV3-1/TRBV3-2,NA,TRBJ2-1,ASSPSASGGTISYNEQF
TRBV15,NA,TRBJ2-3,ATSRDRSSGSRTDTQY
TRBV5-1,NA,TRBJ2-7,ASSPGTGMTYEQY
TRBV7-9,once,TRBJ2-3,ASRPQGAGDTQY
TRBV20-1,NA,TRBJ2-7,SARDNEQY
TRBV29-1,once,TRBJ1-5,SALTGTGLGQPQH
TRBV2,NA,TRBJ1-1,ASTPGQGARGKAF
TRBV28,NA,TRBJ1-5,ASSSPGQGNQPQH
TRBV29-1,NA,TRBJ1-1,SVEGQGRTEAF
TRBV30,NA,TRBJ1-1,AWSVGGNTEAF
TRBV2,NA,TRBJ2-7,ASSVDRGLHEQY
TRBV28,NA,TRBJ2-5,ASSLASGFTETQY
TRBV7-9,NA,TRBJ2-5,ASSLEAGLAEETQY
TRBV18,NA,TRBJ2-1,ASSHMNGLAGGHNEQF
TRBV19,NA,TRBJ1-6,ASSIGRQVSPLH
TRBV5-8,NA,TRBJ1-5,ASSQDGQSHQPQH
TRBV10-3,NA,TRBJ2-2,AITSGDYTGELF
TRBV27,NA,TRBJ1-3,ASSLGARGNTIY
TRBV6-2/TRBV6-3,NA,TRBJ1-4,ASSYQPGTNEKLF
TRBV2,NA,TRBJ1-1,ASNIQGLNTEAF
TRBV14,NA,TRBJ1-2,ASSLDRVGYT
TRBV3-1/TRBV3-2,NA,TRBJ2-1,ASSGVGGLGAPNEQF
TRBV5-1,NA,TRBJ2-5,ASTTSSGSSWETQY
TRBV7-6,NA,TRBJ2-5,ASSPQGASNFQRTQY
TRBV11-3,medium-sized,TRBJ2-1,ASSPGTRTNEQF
TRBV28,NA,TRBJ1-1,ASSQNTEAF